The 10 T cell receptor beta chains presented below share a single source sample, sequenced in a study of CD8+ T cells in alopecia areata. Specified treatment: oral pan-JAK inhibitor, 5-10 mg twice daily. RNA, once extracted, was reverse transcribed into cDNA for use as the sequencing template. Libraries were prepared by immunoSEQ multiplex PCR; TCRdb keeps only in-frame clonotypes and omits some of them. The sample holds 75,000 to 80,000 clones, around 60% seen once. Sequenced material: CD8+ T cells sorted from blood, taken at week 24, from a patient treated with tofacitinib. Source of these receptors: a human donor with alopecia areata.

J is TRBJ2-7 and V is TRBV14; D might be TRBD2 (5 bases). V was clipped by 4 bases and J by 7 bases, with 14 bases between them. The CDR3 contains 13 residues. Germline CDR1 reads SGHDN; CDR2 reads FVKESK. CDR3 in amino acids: CASSPLEGGEQYF. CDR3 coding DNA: TGTGCCAGCAGCCCCCTCGAGGGCGGGGAGCAGTACTTC.

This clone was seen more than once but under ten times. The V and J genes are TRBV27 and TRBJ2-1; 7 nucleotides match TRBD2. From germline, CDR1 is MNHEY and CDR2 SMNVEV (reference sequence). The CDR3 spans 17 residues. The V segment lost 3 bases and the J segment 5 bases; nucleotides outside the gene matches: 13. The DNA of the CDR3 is TGTGCCAGCAGTTTCATTTCGGCGGGAGTGGGCGACAATGAGCAGTTCTTC. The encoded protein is CASSFISAGVGDNEQFF.

Here the CDR3 reads CASSGDRDRGGANVLTF. The CDR3 DNA follows: TGTGCCAGCAGTGGGGACAGGGATAGAGGTGGGGCCAACGTCCTGACTTTC. This chain connects TRBV2 to TRBJ2-6; the match to TRBD1 covers 9 bases. Trimming removed 4 bases from V and 3 bases from J; junction bases left unmatched: 7. This CDR3 region has 17 residues. Germline values: CDR1 SNHLY, CDR2 FYNNEI.

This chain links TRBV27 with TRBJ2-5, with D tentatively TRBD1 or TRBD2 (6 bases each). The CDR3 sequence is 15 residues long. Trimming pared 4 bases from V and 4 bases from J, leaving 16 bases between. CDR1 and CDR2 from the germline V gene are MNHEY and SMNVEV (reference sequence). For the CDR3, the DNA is TGTGCCAGCAGTTCCATCTGGGGGGCCGGAGAGACCCAGTACTTC. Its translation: CASSSIWGAGETQYF.

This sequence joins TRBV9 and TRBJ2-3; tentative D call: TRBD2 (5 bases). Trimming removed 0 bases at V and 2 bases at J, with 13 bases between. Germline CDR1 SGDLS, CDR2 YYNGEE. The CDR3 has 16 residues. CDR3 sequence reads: CASSVADYGITDTQYF. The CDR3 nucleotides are TGTGCCAGCAGCGTAGCAGATTACGGGATCACAGATACGCAGTATTTT.

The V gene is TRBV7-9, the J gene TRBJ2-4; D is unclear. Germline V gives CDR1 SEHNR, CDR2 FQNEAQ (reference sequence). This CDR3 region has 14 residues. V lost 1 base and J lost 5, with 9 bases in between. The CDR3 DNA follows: TGTGCCAGCAGCTTAGAAGGGCCCGAAAACATTCAGTACTTC. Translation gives CASSLEGPENIQYF.

CDR3 residues: CASSSTSGGVGDTQYF. The CDR3 DNA reads as TGTGCCAGCAGTTCCACTAGCGGGGGAGTAGGAGATACGCAGTATTTT. J is TRBJ2-3 and V is TRBV27, with 11 bases fitting TRBD2. V lost 4 bases, J lost 5 bases, and 8 bases stayed unmatched. The length of the CDR3 is 16 residues. The germline V gene has CDR1 MNHEY and CDR2 SMNVEV (reference sequence).

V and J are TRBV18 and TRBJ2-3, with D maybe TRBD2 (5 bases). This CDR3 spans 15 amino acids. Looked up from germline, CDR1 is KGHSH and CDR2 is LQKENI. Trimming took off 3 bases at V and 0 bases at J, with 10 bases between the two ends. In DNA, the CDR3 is TGTGCCAGCTCACCGGGAGAATATAGCACAGATACGCAGTATTTT. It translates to CASSPGEYSTDTQYF.

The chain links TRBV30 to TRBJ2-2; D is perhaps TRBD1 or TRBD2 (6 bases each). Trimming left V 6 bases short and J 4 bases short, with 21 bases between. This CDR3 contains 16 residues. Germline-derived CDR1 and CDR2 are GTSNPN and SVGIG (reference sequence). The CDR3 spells CACHPWGQGGTGELFF. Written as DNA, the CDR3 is TGTGCCTGTCATCCGTGGGGGCAGGGAGGCACCGGGGAGCTGTTTTTT.

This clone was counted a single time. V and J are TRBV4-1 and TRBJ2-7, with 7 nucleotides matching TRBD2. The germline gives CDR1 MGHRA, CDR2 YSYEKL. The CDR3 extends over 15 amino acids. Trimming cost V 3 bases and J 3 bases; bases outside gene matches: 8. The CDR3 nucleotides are TGCGCCAGCAGCCAGGACCGGGCTAGCGGCTACGAGCAGTACTTC. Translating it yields CASSQDRASGYEQYF.